This T cell receptor (beta chain) stems from a study of cytomegalovirus exposure and HLA in healthy donors. The CDR3 contains 15 residues. The ends were cut back, 3 bases at V and 1 base at J, with 11 bases in the middle. Looked up from germline, CDR1 is MNHEY and CDR2 is SMNVEV (reference sequence). 60 Vbeta and 13 Jbeta primers were used in PCR. Measured with immunoSEQ multiplex PCR; TCRdb has only the in-frame clones, and not every one. The data hold 100,000 to 150,000 clones, with 75% to 85% observed a single time. The rearrangement links TRBV27 to TRBJ2-3; D is perhaps TRBD1 (5 bases). The sample comprised PBMCs. The sequence was obtained from a man aged 25-40 years in good health and CMV-seropositive. CDR3 DNA: TGTGCCAGCAGTTTGTCCAGGGTCGGCACAGATACGCAGTATTTT. Its translation is CASSLSRVGTDTQYF.